Each of the 14 T cell receptor beta chains below was sequenced from the same sample in a study of neurological immune-mediated disorders. Using its own MiXCR run on the 5' RACE reads, TCRdb lists one record per CDR3 protein. The sample records more than 60,000 distinct CDR3 sequences, over 3.5% being singletons. The source material was PBMCs. The receptors derive from a woman aged 45-65 years with multiple sclerosis.

This clonotype was counted many times. CDR3 sequence: CASSQDATGAGELFF. For the CDR3, the DNA is TGTGCCAGCAGCCAAGATGCGACGGGAGCCGGGGAGCTGTTTTTT. The V call is TRBV3-1, the J call TRBJ2-2; maybe TRBD2 (6 bases). Per the germline V gene, CDR1 is LGHDT and CDR2 is YNNKEL (reference sequence). This CDR3 has 15 residues. Trimming removed 0 bases at V and 6 bases at J, with 11 bases between.

This clonotype showed up just a few times. This rearrangement joins TRBV5-1 to TRBJ2-7; 14 positions match TRBD2. The length of the CDR3 is 19 residues. V lost 0 bases to trimming and J lost 4 bases; unmatched junction nucleotides: 12. Germline lookup yields CDR1 SGHRS and CDR2 YFSETQ. The CDR3 sequence is CASSLGTSGRKSLGYEQYF. The CDR3 coding sequence is TGCGCCAGCAGCTTGGGGACTAGCGGGAGGAAAAGTTTGGGGTACGAGCAGTACTTC. The full variable domain, with the rest looked up from reference TRBV5-1 and TRBJ2-7, is KAGVTQTPRYLIKTRGQQVTLSCSPISGHRSVSWYQQTPGQGLQFLFEYFSETQRNKGNFPGRFSGRQFSNSRSEMNVSTLELGDSALYLCASSLGTSGRKSLGYEQYFGPGTRLTVT.

This chain connects TRBV19 to TRBJ1-2; D is unresolved. Trimming took off 1 base at V and 3 bases at J, with 9 bases between the two ends. This CDR3 is built from 14 residues. Germline CDR1 reads LNHDA; CDR2 reads SQIVND (reference sequence). The CDR3 reads CASSIVGKDYGYTF. The CDR3 DNA follows: TGTGCCAGTAGTATAGTGGGGAAGGACTATGGCTACACCTTC. The full variable domain, rest sourced from reference TRBV19 and TRBJ1-2, is DGGITQSPKYLFRKEGQNVTLSCEQNLNHDAMYWYRQDPGQGLRLIYYSQIVNDFQKGDIAEGYSVSREKKESFPLTVTSAQKNPTAFYLCASSIVGKDYGYTFGSGTRLTVV.

Details on this clonotype: One end of the junction fails to match germline, which may point to a read error. The rearrangement links TRBV6-6 to TRBJ1-1; D possibly corresponds to TRBD1 (6 bases). Looked up from germline, CDR1 is MNHNY and CDR2 is SVGAGI (reference sequence). The CDR3 is made up of 15 amino acids. In DNA form, the CDR3 reads TGTGTCAGCAGTTACGAGGGGGGCCTGAACACTGAAGCTTTCTTT. Its translation is CVSSYEGGLNTEAFF.

This clonotype was seen many times. The V call is TRBV24-1, the J call TRBJ2-1, with D possibly being TRBD1 or TRBD2 (5 bases each). Trimming removed 3 bases at V and 8 bases at J, with 19 bases between. The germline V gene has CDR1 KGHDR and CDR2 SFDVKD. The CDR3 runs 16 residues. DNA of the CDR3: TGTGCCACCAGTGATCCCGGGGCCTCAACAGACTATGAGCAGTTCTTC. Its translation: CATSDPGASTDYEQFF.

This clonotype showed up many times. V gene TRBV12-3 or TRBV12-4 combines with J gene TRBJ1-3, with a tentative D call TRBD1 (5 bases). CDR3 length: 17 amino acids. Deletions cut 7 bases from V and 6 bases from J, with 25 bases between. The CDR3 nucleotides read TGTGCCAGCACCCTCTCCCGCTGGGGGGACCGCGAAAACACCATATATTTT. Translating it yields CASTLSRWGDRENTIYF.

This clonotype was seen repeatedly, ten times or more. This rearrangement joins TRBV5-1 to TRBJ2-1; no clear D. Trimming took 0 bases from V and 0 from J, leaving 7 bases between them. CDR1 is SGHRS and CDR2 is YFSETQ in the germline V gene. The CDR3 sequence is 15 residues long. CDR3 region: CASSLEGISYNEQFF. CDR3 bases: TGCGCCAGCAGCTTGGAGGGTATCTCCTACAATGAGCAGTTCTTC.

This clonotype showed up many times. V gene TRBV10-3 combines with J gene TRBJ2-3; no clear D gene. Germline V gene sequence: CDR1 ENHRY, CDR2 SYGVKD. This CDR3 is built from 11 residues. Between the trimmed V and J ends, which lost 3 bases and 5 bases, there was a span of 3 bases. The DNA for the CDR3 is TGTGCCATCAGTGAAGAAGATACGCAGTATTTT. It translates to CAISEEDTQYF.

This clonotype appeared many times. The rearrangement links TRBV20-1 to TRBJ2-3, with TRBD2 matching 12 bases. The V segment lost 6 bases and the J segment 3 bases; nucleotides outside the gene matches: 4. Germline V gives CDR1 DFQATT, CDR2 SNEGSKA (reference sequence). The CDR3 is made up of 14 amino acids. The CDR3 region has the DNA TGCAGTGCACGACTAGCGGGAGTGACAGATACGCAGTATTTT. Its translation is CSARLAGVTDTQYF.

This clonotype has a handful of counts. This chain joins TRBV24-1 and TRBJ2-3, with 8 bases aligning to TRBD2. The CDR3 loop spans 16 amino acids. CDR1 is KGHDR and CDR2 is SFDVKD in the germline V gene. The V and J ends lost 0 bases and 4 bases, in that order; junction bases with no gene match: 5. The CDR3 loop is CATSDLVAGGADTQYF. CDR3 bases: TGTGCCACCAGTGATTTGGTCGCGGGAGGAGCAGATACGCAGTATTTT.

The table lists this clonotype with many counts. J is TRBJ1-3 and V is TRBV29-1, with D tentatively TRBD1 (6 bases). CDR1 and CDR2 (germline): SQVTM, ANQGSEA. This CDR3 comprises 14 residues. V shed 5 bases and J shed 2 bases, with 13 bases lying between them. The CDR3 DNA is TGCAGCGTTACTACAGGGTTCGCTGGAAACACCATATATTTT. Its translation is CSVTTGFAGNTIYF.

This clonotype was recorded many times. The chain recombines TRBV7-2 with TRBJ1-1, with D unclear. Germline V gene data show CDR1 as SGHTA and CDR2 as FQGNSA. V was pared by 3 bases and J by 4 bases, with 9 bases between. The CDR3 sequence is 13 residues long. This CDR3 reads CASSLKRATEAFF. Written as DNA, the CDR3 is TGTGCCAGCAGCTTGAAGAGGGCCACTGAAGCTTTCTTT.

Many counts were recorded for this clonotype. The chain links TRBV20-1 to TRBJ2-3, with D unclear. CDR1 and CDR2 (germline): DFQATT, SNEGSKA (reference sequence). This CDR3 has 15 residues. With 0 bases removed from V and 0 bases from J, the gap between germline ends came to 10 bases. The CDR3 region is CSAREQATSTDTQYF. For the CDR3, the DNA is TGCAGTGCTAGAGAGCAGGCGACTAGCACAGATACGCAGTATTTT.

This clonotype was detected many times. The rearrangement uses TRBV20-1 and TRBJ1-1; TRBD1 is a possible D gene (5 bases). The CDR3 is 15 residues long. Germline CDR1 reads DFQATT; CDR2 reads SNEGSKA (reference sequence). V was shortened by 1 base and J by 1 base, with 13 bases between the two germline ends. In nucleotides, the CDR3 is TGCAGTGCTAGAGGGCCGACCGGGACGAACACTGAAGCTTTCTTT. This encodes CSARGPTGTNTEAFF.